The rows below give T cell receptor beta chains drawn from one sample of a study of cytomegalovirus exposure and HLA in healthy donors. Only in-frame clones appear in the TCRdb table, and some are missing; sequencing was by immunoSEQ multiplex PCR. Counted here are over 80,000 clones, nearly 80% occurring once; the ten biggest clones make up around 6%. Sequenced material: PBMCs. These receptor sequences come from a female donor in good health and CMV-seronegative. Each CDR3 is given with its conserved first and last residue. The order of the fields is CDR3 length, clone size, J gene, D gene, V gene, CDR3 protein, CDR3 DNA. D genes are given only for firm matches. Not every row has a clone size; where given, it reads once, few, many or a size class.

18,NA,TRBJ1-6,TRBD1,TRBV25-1,CASSEAKDRGFYNSPLHF,TGTGCCAGCAGTGAAGCAAAGGACAGGGGGTTCTATAATTCACCCCTCCACTTT
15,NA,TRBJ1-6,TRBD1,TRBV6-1,CASSEANRGSSPLHF,TGTGCCAGCAGTGAAGCCAACAGGGGTAGTTCACCCCTCCACTTT
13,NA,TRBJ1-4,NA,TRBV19,CASRGGAKEKLFF,TGTGCCAGTAGAGGGGGGGCGAAAGAAAAACTGTTTTTT
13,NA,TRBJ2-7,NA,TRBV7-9,CASSSLQSYEQYF,TGTGCCAGCAGCTCCTTACAGAGCTACGAGCAGTACTTC
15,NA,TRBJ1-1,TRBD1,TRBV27,CASIPGQGKTTEAFF,TGTGCCAGCATCCCGGGACAGGGCAAAACAACTGAAGCTTTCTTT
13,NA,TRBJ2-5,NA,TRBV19,CASSLQVRETQYF,TGTGCCAGTAGTCTACAGGTCCGGGAGACCCAGTACTTC
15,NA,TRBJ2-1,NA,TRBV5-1,CASSFQAYSYNEQFF,TGCGCCAGCAGCTTCCAGGCGTACTCCTACAATGAGCAGTTCTTC
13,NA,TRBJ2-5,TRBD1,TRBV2,CASGADRTETQYF,TGTGCCAGCGGGGCGGACAGGACTGAGACCCAGTACTTC
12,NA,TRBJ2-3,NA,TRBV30,CACRASTDTQYF,TGTGCCTGCAGGGCTAGCACAGATACGCAGTATTTT
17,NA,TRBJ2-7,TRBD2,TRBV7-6,CASSSISSGLSSYEQYF,TGTGCCAGCAGCTCCATCTCTAGCGGCTTGAGCTCCTACGAGCAGTACTTC
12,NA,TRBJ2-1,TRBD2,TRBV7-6,CASSFAGGPQFF,TGTGCCAGCAGTTTCGCGGGGGGGCCGCAGTTCTTC
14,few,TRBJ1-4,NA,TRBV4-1,CASSHQTTNEKLFF,TGCGCCAGCAGCCACCAGACAACTAATGAAAAACTGTTTTTT
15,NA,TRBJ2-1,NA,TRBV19,CASSIAGGAYNEQFF,TGTGCCAGTAGTATAGCGGGGGGCGCCTACAATGAGCAGTTCTTC
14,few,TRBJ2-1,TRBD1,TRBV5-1,CASSSGTEGNEQFF,TGCGCCAGCAGCTCCGGGACAGAAGGCAATGAGCAGTTCTTC
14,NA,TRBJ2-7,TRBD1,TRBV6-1,CASSGTGGTYEQYF,TGTGCCAGCAGTGGGACAGGGGGCACCTACGAGCAGTACTTC
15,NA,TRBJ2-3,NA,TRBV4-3,CASSHRFSNTDTQYF,TGCGCCAGCAGCCACCGATTTTCTAACACAGATACGCAGTATTTT
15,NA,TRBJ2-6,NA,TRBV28,CASMRGGSGANVLTF,TGTGCCAGCATGAGGGGGGGCTCTGGGGCCAACGTCCTGACTTTC
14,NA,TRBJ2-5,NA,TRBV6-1,CASSESAGAETQYF,TGTGCCAGCAGTGAATCGGCGGGGGCAGAGACCCAGTACTTC
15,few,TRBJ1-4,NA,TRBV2,CASLDGRFTNEKLFF,TGTGCCAGCCTAGACGGCCGCTTCACTAATGAAAAACTGTTTTTT
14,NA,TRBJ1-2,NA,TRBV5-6,CASTQWAGPYGYTF,TGTGCCAGCACCCAGTGGGCAGGGCCTTATGGCTACACCTTC
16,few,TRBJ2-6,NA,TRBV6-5,CASSYGTGAGANVLTF,TGTGCCAGCAGTTACGGTACGGGGGCTGGGGCCAACGTCCTGACTTTC
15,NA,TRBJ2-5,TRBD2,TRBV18,CASSPGGGFQETQYF,TGTGCCAGCTCACCAGGCGGGGGGTTCCAAGAGACCCAGTACTTC
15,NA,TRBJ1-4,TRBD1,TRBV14,CASSLAGTGAEKLFF,TGTGCCAGCAGCCTTGCCGGGACAGGGGCTGAAAAACTGTTTTTT
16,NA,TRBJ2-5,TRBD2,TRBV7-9,CASSLRAGAIQETQYF,TGTGCCAGCAGCTTAAGAGCGGGGGCTATTCAAGAGACCCAGTACTTC
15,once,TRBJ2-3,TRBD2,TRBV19,CASSIWRGDTDTQYF,TGTGCCAGTAGTATATGGCGGGGGGACACAGATACGCAGTATTTT
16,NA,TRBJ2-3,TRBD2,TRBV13,CASSSRTSPGGDTQYF,TGTGCCAGCAGCTCCCGGACTAGCCCGGGAGGGGATACGCAGTATTTT
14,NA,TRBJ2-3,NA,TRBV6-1,CASSEAQGADTQYF,TGTGCCAGCAGTGAAGCGCAAGGAGCAGATACGCAGTATTTT
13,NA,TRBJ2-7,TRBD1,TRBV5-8,CASSLDRGYEQYF,TGTGCCAGCAGCTTGGACAGGGGCTACGAGCAGTACTTC
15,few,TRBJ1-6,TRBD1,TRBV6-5,CASSYRQGRESPLHF,TGTGCCAGCAGTTACCGACAGGGTAGGGAGTCACCCCTCCACTTT
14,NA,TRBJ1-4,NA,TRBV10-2,CASSDWGGGEKLFF,TGCGCCAGCAGTGATTGGGGTGGAGGAGAAAAACTGTTTTTT
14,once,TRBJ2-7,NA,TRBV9,CASSVAGASYEQYF,TGTGCCAGCAGCGTAGCTGGGGCCTCCTACGAGCAGTACTTC
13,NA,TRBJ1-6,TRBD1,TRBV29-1,CSVQGQVDSPLHF,TGCAGCGTTCAGGGACAGGTAGATTCACCCCTCCACTTT
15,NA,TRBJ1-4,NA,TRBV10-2,CASTDPTGVNEKLFF,TGCGCCAGCACCGATCCGACAGGCGTTAATGAAAAACTGTTTTTT